This record covers a single T cell receptor (beta chain). Per germline, CDR1 GTSNPN and CDR2 SVGIG (reference sequence). The CDR3 totals 12 residues. Trimming removed 4 bases from V and 1 base from J, with 4 bases in between. The data originate from a study of CD8+ T cells in alopecia areata. The treatment here: oral pan-JAK inhibitor, 5-10 mg twice daily. Reverse transcribed after extraction, RNA yielded cDNA as the sequencing template. Libraries were prepared by immunoSEQ multiplex PCR; TCRdb keeps only in-frame clonotypes and omits some of them. The sample consists of 150,000 to 200,000 clones, 65% of them appearing once.

The rearrangement joins TRBV30 to TRBJ2-2, with D hard to call. This receptor was obtained from a human donor with alopecia areata. The sequences come from CD4+ T cells sorted from blood, collected at week 4, from a patient treated with tofacitinib. The CDR3 DNA reads as TGTGCCTGGACAGGGAACACCGGGGAGCTGTTTTTT. It is translated as CAWTGNTGELFF.